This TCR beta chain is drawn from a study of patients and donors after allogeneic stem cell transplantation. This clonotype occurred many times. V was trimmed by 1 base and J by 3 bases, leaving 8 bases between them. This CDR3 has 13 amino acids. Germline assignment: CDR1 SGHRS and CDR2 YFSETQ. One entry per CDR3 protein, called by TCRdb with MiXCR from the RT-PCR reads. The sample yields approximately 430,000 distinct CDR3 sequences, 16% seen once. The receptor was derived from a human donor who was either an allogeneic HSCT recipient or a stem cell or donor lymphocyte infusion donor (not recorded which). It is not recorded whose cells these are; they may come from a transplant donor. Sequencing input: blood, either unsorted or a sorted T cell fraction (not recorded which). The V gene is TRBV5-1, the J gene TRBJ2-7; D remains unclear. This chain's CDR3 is CASSLYFNYEQYF. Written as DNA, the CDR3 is TGCGCCAGCAGCTTGTACTTCAACTACGAGCAGTACTTC. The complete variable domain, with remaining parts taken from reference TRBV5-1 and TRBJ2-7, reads KAGVTQTPRYLIKTRGQQVTLSCSPISGHRSVSWYQQTPGQGLQFLFEYFSETQRNKGNFPGRFSGRQFSNSRSEMNVSTLELGDSALYLCASSLYFNYEQYFGPGTRLTVT.